The 18 T cell receptor beta chains below come from one sample, sequenced in a study. TCRdb re-called the RT-PCR reads with MiXCR, one entry per CDR3 protein. The sample shows almost 700,000 distinct CDR3 sequences, approximately 14% of them seen only once. Sequencing was carried out using memory CD4+ T cells from blood. These receptors were taken from a female donor in good health, serving as a healthy control.

The chain has TRBV28 and TRBJ1-2; D perhaps matches TRBD1 (5 bases). In germline, CDR1 is MDHEN, CDR2 SYDVKM. Trimming removed 1 base at V and 7 bases at J, with 16 bases between. The length of the CDR3 is 15 residues. In nucleotides, the CDR3 is TGTGCCAGCAGTTTATCCGGGGGTTCGTTGAGTGGCTACACCTTC. This encodes CASSLSGGSLSGYTF.

There are many counts of this clonotype. This chain links TRBV24-1 with TRBJ2-5, with 11 bases identical to TRBD1. The CDR3 totals 16 residues. Germline V gives CDR1 KGHDR, CDR2 SFDVKD. V trimming: 4 bases; J trimming: 3 bases; junction bases outside the gene matches: 6. CDR3 protein: CATSESGTGGKETQYF. The CDR3 region has the DNA TGTGCCACCAGTGAATCTGGGACAGGGGGAAAAGAGACCCAGTACTTC.

This clonotype has only a few counts. The chain combines TRBV7-9 with TRBJ1-2; D might be TRBD1 (5 bases). The V gene's germline CDR1 is SEHNR and CDR2 FQNEAQ (reference sequence). V shed 6 bases and J shed 8 bases, with 25 bases lying between them. This CDR3 has 16 residues. CDR3 region: CASSIPPRDRVRGYTF. The DNA for the CDR3 is TGTGCCAGCAGTATCCCACCCCGGGACCGCGTGAGGGGCTACACCTTC.

This clonotype was found many times. The V call is TRBV5-1, the J call TRBJ2-7; maybe TRBD2 (5 bases). V was clipped by 3 bases and J by 4 bases, with 11 bases between them. Germline V gene sequence: CDR1 SGHRS, CDR2 YFSETQ. There are 13 residues in the CDR3. The CDR3 sequence is CASSYPGGYEQYF. CDR3 DNA sequence: TGCGCCAGCAGCTATCCGGGCGGGTACGAGCAGTACTTC.

This clonotype has just one count. This chain connects TRBV7-2 to TRBJ2-2, with TRBD2 matching 9 bases. The CDR3 has 14 amino acids. Germline trimming cut 10 bases from V and 3 bases from J; bases unmatched to any gene: 6. From germline, CDR1 is SGHTA and CDR2 FQGNSA. DNA for the CDR3: TGTGCCAACGGTCTAGCGGGGCACACCGGGGAGCTGTTTTTT. Translation gives CANGLAGHTGELFF.

Many counts were recorded for this clonotype. The rearrangement uses TRBV10-3 and TRBJ1-2; unclear D gene. There are 12 residues in the CDR3. V was cut by 4 bases and J by 4 bases, with 7 bases left in between. Germline V gene lookup returns CDR1 ENHRY and CDR2 SYGVKD. As DNA, the CDR3 is TGTGCCATCAGTGGAGATTTCTATGGCTACACCTTC. Translated: CAISGDFYGYTF.

This rearrangement joins TRBV20-1 to TRBJ2-7; 10 positions match TRBD2. CDR1 and CDR2 from the germline V gene are DFQATT and SNEGSKA (reference sequence). The ends lost 1 base at V and 4 bases at J; junction bases unmatched: 4. The CDR3 runs 14 residues. CDR3 sequence reads: CSARVAGGEYEQYF. As DNA, the CDR3 is TGCAGTGCTAGAGTAGCGGGAGGAGAATACGAGCAGTACTTC.

This clonotype was seen repeatedly, ten times or more. The rearrangement joins TRBV18 to TRBJ1-2; 7 bases agree with TRBD1. This CDR3 comprises 15 residues. The J segment lost 7 bases and the V segment lost 5 bases, leaving 13 bases of the junction unmatched. Germline-derived CDR1 and CDR2 are KGHSH and LQKENI. Here the CDR3 DNA reads TGTGCCAGCTCAGACTTGGACAGGAAGCAGGGTGGCTACACCTTC. Its translation is CASSDLDRKQGGYTF.

This clonotype was seen only a few times. The CDR3 DNA is TGCAGTGCTAGAGATCCCCTCGGGGGGTTCTATGGCTACACCTTC. This sequence encodes CSARDPLGGFYGYTF. The V gene is TRBV20-1, the J gene TRBJ1-2; a possible D gene is TRBD1 (5 bases). V was cut by 0 bases and J by 4 bases, with 15 bases left in between. Germline CDR1 is DFQATT and CDR2 is SNEGSKA (reference sequence). The CDR3 has 15 residues.

This chain joins TRBV20-1 and TRBJ2-1, with D tentatively TRBD2 (6 bases). V was cut by 2 bases and J by 4 bases, with 21 bases left in between. Germline V CDR1 and CDR2: DFQATT, SNEGSKA (reference sequence). The CDR3 spans 17 residues. The CDR3 reads CSARSTLEGRLYNEQFF. DNA of the CDR3: TGCAGTGCTAGATCCACCCTGGAGGGCAGACTATACAATGAGCAGTTCTTC.

The V and J genes are TRBV24-1 and TRBJ1-6, with TRBD1 identical over 9 bases. This CDR3 spans 16 amino acids. Germline V gene sequence: CDR1 KGHDR, CDR2 SFDVKD. J was trimmed by 10 bases and V by 4 bases; bases with no gene match: 10. The CDR3 protein is CATSEILRDRESPLHF. The CDR3 DNA sequence: TGTGCCACCAGTGAGATTCTCCGGGACAGGGAATCACCCCTCCACTTT.

CDR3: CASSYGRGRVTYEQYF. DNA for the CDR3: TGTGCCAGCAGTTATGGAAGGGGCAGGGTGACCTACGAGCAGTACTTC. The chain uses TRBV6-2 or TRBV6-3 and TRBJ2-7; the D gene is possibly TRBD1 (5 bases). Trimming shortened V by 3 bases and J by 2 bases, and 17 bases separated the two germline ends. The CDR3 loop spans 16 amino acids. CDR1 MNHEY and CDR2 SVGEGT come from the germline V gene.

V is TRBV29-1 and J is TRBJ1-1, with D unclear. Deletions cut 1 base from V and 5 bases from J, with 8 bases between. This CDR3 has 12 residues. CDR1 and CDR2 (germline): SQVTM, ANQGSEA. CDR3 loop: CSVEGAGTEAFF. In nucleotides, the CDR3 is TGCAGCGTTGAAGGGGCCGGAACTGAAGCTTTCTTT.

This clonotype has ten or more counts. The chain carries TRBV7-7 and TRBJ2-2, with TRBD1 as a possible D gene (6 bases). This CDR3 region has 14 residues. Germline CDR1 SSHAT, CDR2 FNYEAQ (reference sequence). V gave up 5 bases and J gave up 1 base, with 8 bases separating them. DNA for the CDR3: TGTGCCAGCAGCCCGGACAGGAACACCGGGGAGCTGTTTTTT. Its protein product is CASSPDRNTGELFF. Full variable domain (missing parts from reference TRBV7-7 and TRBJ2-2): GAGVSQSPRYKVTKRGQDVTLRCDPISSHATLYWYQQALGQGPEFLTYFNYEAQPDKSGLPSDRFSAERPEGSISTLTIQRTEQRDSAMYRCASSPDRNTGELFFGEGSRLTVL.

This clonotype was recorded a few times. This chain joins TRBV9 and TRBJ1-1, with 10 nucleotides matching TRBD1. Germline-derived CDR1 and CDR2 are SGDLS and YYNGEE. The junction had 7 bases not matched to a gene; V was cut back by 3 bases and J by 5 bases. The CDR3 runs to 15 residues. The CDR3 region is CASSDRQGAQTEAFF. For the CDR3, the DNA is TGTGCCAGCAGCGATCGACAGGGGGCGCAGACTGAAGCTTTCTTT. The full variable domain, completed using reference TRBV9 and TRBJ1-1, is DSGVTQTPKHLITATGQRVTLRCSPRSGDLSVYWYQQSLDQGLQFLIQYYNGEERAKGNILERFSAQQFPDLHSELNLSSLELGDSALYFCASSDRQGAQTEAFFGQGTRLTVV.

This clonotype was observed a few times. The CDR3 loop is CASSPTPVARPEYF. For the CDR3, the DNA is TGTGCCAGCAGCCCGACTCCGGTTGCCCGTCCGGAGTACTTC. The rearrangement joins TRBV7-2 to TRBJ2-7; no reliable D call. This CDR3 contains 14 residues. Trimming cost V 5 bases and J 11 bases, with 22 bases left between them. CDR1 and CDR2 from the germline V gene are SGHTA and FQGNSA.

J is TRBJ2-3 and V is TRBV7-6; a possible D gene is TRBD1 (5 bases). This CDR3 has 14 residues. V was clipped by 5 bases and J by 2 bases, with 11 bases between them. CDR1 is SGHVS and CDR2 is FNYEAQ in the germline V gene. CDR3 protein: CASSAVGLTDTQYF. The CDR3 region has the DNA TGTGCCAGCAGCGCCGTGGGGCTCACAGATACGCAGTATTTT.

This clonotype was recorded many times. The genes are TRBV20-1 and TRBJ1-6; maybe TRBD1 (6 bases). Germline CDR1 DFQATT, CDR2 SNEGSKA (reference sequence). V was pared by 1 base and J by 3 bases, with 13 bases between. The CDR3 contains 16 residues. DNA of the CDR3: TGCAGTGCTAGAGGATTGACAGGTGGCTATAATTCACCCCTCCACTTT. Encoded protein: CSARGLTGGYNSPLHF.